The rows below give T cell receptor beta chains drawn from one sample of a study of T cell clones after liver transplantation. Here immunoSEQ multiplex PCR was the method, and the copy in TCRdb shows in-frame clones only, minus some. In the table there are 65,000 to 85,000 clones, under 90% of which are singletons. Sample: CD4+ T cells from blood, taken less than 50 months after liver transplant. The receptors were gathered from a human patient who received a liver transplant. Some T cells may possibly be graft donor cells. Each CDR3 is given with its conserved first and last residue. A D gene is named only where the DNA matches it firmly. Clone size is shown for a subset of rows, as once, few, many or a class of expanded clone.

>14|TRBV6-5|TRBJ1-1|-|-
TGTGCCAGCAGTTACTCAGGGATCAGAACTGAAGCTTTCTTT
CASSYSGIRTEAFF
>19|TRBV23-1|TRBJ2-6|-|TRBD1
TGCGCCAGCAGTCAACGCGACAAGACAGGGAACTCTGGGGCCAACGTCCTGACTTTC
CASSQRDKTGNSGANVLTF
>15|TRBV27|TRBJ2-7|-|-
TGTGCCAGCAGTCGAGGGGGGTTCGGGTTCTACGAGCAGTACTTC
CASSRGGFGFYEQYF
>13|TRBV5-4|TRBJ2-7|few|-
TGTGCCAGCAGCTTGGCCAGCACCTACGAGCAGTACTTC
CASSLASTYEQYF
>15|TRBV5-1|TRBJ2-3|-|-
TGCGCCAGCAGCTTGGAGGGACGGAGCACAGATACGCAGTATTTT
CASSLEGRSTDTQYF
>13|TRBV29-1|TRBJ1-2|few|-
TGCAGCGTTGATCATGGACAGAGCTATGGCTACACCTTC
CSVDHGQSYGYTF
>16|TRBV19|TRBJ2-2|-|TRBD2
TGTGCCAGTAAACTAGCGGGAGGGGAAGGCACCGGGGAGCTGTTTTTT
CASKLAGGEGTGELFF
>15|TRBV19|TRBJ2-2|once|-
TGTGCCAGTAGTAACCGGCAGGTAGAATCCGGGGAGCTGTTTTTT
CASSNRQVESGELFF
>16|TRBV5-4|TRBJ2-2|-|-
TGTGCCAGCAGCTTGGCAGCTAGCCGGAGGGCCGGGGAGCTGTTTTTT
CASSLAASRRAGELFF
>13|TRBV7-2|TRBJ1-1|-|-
TGTGCCAGCAGCCGCCGGGCCCGGGGGAGTCCTTTCTTT
CASSRRARGSPFF
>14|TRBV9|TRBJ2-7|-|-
TGTGCCAGCAGCGTAGGCGGCGACTCCTACGAGCAGTACTTC
CASSVGGDSYEQYF
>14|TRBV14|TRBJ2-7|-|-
TGTGCCAGCAGCCAGAGGCTGTCAGTCGACGAGCAGTACTTC
CASSQRLSVDEQYF
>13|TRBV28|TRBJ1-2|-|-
TGTGCCAGCACGGACCTCGCTAACTATGGCTACACCTTC
CASTDLANYGYTF
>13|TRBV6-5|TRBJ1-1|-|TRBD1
TGTGCCAGCAGTTATGGGACAGCAGGTAGGGCTTTCTTT
CASSYGTAGRAFF
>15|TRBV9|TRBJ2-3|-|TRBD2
TGTGCCAGCAGCGCCCGGGGGGACTACACAGATACGCAGTATTTT
CASSARGDYTDTQYF
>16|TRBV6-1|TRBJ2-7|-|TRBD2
TGTGCCAGCAGTGGTAGCGGGAGGGCCTTCAGTGGCGAGCAGTACTTC
CASSGSGRAFSGEQYF
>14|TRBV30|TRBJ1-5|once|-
TGTGCCTGGAGTGTAAAACAGGGCAATCAGCCCCAGCATTTT
CAWSVKQGNQPQHF
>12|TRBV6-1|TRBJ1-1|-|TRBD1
TGTGCCAGCGGGGACAGGGACACTGAAGCTTTCTTT
CASGDRDTEAFF
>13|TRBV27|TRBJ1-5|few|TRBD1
TGTGCCAGCAGTTCGTCACAGGGGCAGCCCCAGCATTTT
CASSSSQGQPQHF
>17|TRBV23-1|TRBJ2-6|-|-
TGCGCCAGGAACAGTCCTCTCTCCCCCCCTGGGGCCAACGTCCTGACTTTC
CARNSPLSPPGANVLTF
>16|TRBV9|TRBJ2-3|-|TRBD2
TGTGCCAGCAGCCCAACTAGCGGGGGACGCACAGATACGCAGTATTTT
CASSPTSGGRTDTQYF
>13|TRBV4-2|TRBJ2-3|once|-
TGTGCCAGCAGCCAAGAAGTTTCAGATACGCAGTATTTT
CASSQEVSDTQYF
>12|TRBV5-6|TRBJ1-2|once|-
TGTGCCAGCAGCTTGGCCAGGGAACTCTACACCTTC
CASSLARELYTF
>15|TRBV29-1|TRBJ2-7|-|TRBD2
TGCAGCGCCTCAGGTCGCGGGAGTGGGTCCGTCGAGCAGTACTTC
CSASGRGSGSVEQYF